What follows is one TCR beta chain and its context. The data derive from a study of tumor-infiltrating lymphocytes in primary liver carcinoma. RNA and DNA were co-extracted from roughly 20-30 mg of unsorted bulk tissue. Production of TCR beta cDNA used 500 ng total RNA together with a constant-region primer. Researchers made the TCR beta libraries by running three nested multiplex PCR rounds with slightly modified ARM-PCR. In the first two PCR rounds, TRBV1-TRBV30 forward primers were paired with a C-beta reverse primer, and each round lasted approximately 10 cycles. Each CDR3 protein is one row after TCRdb ran MiXCR on the multiplex PCR reads. The sample contains 95,000 to 100,000 distinct CDR3 sequences, approximately 70% of which appear only once. CDR3 length equals 13 residues. Germline CDR1 GTSNPN, CDR2 SVGIG (reference sequence).

The TCR originated in an older woman with primary liver carcinoma and hepatitis B virus infection. Sequencing input: liver tumor tissue from sampling region 2. Subset specified: tumor region T2, inferior pole. J is TRBJ2-7 and V is TRBV30, with D unresolved. CDR3 nucleotide sequence: TGTGAATTGGCGTCCGACTCAACCTACGAGCAGTACTTC. This gives the protein CELASDSTYEQYF.